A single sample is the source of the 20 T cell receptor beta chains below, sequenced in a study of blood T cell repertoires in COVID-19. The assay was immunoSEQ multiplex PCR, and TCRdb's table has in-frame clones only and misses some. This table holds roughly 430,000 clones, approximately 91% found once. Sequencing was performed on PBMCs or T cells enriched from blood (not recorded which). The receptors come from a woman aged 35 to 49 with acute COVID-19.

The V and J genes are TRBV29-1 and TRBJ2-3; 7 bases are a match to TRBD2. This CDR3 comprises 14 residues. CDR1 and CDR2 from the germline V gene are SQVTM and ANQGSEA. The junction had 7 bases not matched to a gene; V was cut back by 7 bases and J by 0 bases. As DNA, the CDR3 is TGCAGCGCGAGTGGGACTACAAGCACAGATACGCAGTATTTT. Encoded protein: CSASGTTSTDTQYF.

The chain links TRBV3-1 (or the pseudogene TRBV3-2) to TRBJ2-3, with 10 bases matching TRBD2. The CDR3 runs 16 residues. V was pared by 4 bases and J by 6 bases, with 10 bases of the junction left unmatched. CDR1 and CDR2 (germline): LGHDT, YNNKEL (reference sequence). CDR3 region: CASSPVLAGGWDTQYF. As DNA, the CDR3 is TGTGCCAGCAGCCCGGTATTAGCGGGGGGATGGGATACGCAGTATTTT.

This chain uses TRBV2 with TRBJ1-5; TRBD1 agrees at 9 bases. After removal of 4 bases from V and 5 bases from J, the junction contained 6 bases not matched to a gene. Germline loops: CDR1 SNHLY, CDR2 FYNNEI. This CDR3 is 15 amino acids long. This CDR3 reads CASSVTGTGHQPQHF. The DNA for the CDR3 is TGTGCCAGCAGTGTAACCGGGACAGGGCATCAGCCCCAGCATTTT.

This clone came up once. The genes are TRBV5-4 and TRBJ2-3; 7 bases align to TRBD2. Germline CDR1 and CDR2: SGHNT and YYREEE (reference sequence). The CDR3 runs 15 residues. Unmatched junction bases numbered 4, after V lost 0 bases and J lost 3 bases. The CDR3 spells CASSLAGGGTDTQYF. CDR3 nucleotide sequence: TGTGCCAGCAGCTTGGCTGGCGGGGGAACAGATACGCAGTATTTT.

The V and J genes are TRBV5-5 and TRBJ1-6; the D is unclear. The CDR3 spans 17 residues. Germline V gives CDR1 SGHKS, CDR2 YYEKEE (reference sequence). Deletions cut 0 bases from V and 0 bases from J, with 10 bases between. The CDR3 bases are TGTGCCAGCAGCTTGGGGGCCGCCGGCTCCTATAATTCACCCCTCCACTTT. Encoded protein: CASSLGAAGSYNSPLHF. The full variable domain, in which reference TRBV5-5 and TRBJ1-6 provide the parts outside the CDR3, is DAGVTQSPTHLIKTRGQQVTLRCSPISGHKSVSWYQQVLGQGPQFIFQYYEKEERGRGNFPDRFSARQFPNYSSELNVNALLLGDSALYLCASSLGAAGSYNSPLHFGNGTRLTVT.

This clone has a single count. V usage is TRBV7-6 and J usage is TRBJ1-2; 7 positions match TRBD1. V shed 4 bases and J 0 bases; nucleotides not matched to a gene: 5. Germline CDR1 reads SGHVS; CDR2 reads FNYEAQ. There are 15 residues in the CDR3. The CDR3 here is CASSSGQSSNYGYTF. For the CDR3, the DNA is TGTGCCAGCAGCTCGGGACAGAGCTCTAACTATGGCTACACCTTC.

DNA of the CDR3: TGCGCCAGCAGCCAAGACAGGGGAACCACAGATACGCAGTATTTT. Its protein is CASSQDRGTTDTQYF. The rearrangement uses TRBV4-1 and TRBJ2-3, with a possible D match to TRBD1 (6 bases). Germline V lookup: CDR1 MGHRA, CDR2 YSYEKL. The CDR3 contains 15 residues. Between the trimmed V and J ends, which lost 0 bases and 2 bases, there was a span of 9 bases.

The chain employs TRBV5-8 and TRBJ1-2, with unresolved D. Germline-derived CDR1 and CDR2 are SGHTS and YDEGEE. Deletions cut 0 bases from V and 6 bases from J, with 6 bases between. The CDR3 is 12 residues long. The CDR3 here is CASSLGGDGYTF. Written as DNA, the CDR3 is TGTGCCAGCAGCTTGGGCGGGGATGGCTACACCTTC.

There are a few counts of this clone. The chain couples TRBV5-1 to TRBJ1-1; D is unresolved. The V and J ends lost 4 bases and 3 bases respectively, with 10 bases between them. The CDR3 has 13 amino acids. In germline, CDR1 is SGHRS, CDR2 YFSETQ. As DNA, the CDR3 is TGCGCCAGCAGCCCGGGTCGAGACACTGAAGCTTTCTTT. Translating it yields CASSPGRDTEAFF. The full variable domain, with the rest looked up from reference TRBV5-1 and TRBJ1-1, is KAGVTQTPRYLIKTRGQQVTLSCSPISGHRSVSWYQQTPGQGLQFLFEYFSETQRNKGNFPGRFSGRQFSNSRSEMNVSTLELGDSALYLCASSPGRDTEAFFGQGTRLTVV.

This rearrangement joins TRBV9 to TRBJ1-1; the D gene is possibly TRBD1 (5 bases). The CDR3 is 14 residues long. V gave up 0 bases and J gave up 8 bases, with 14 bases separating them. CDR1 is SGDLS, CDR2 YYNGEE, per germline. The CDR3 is CASSVASQGGEAFF. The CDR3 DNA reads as TGTGCCAGCAGCGTAGCTTCTCAGGGAGGGGAAGCTTTCTTT.

The CDR3 bases are TGTGCCAGCAGCTCAGGGGCGAGTAGGCGGGAGCTGTTTTTT. Encoded protein: CASSSGASRRELFF. The chain recombines TRBV5-4 with TRBJ2-2; possible D gene TRBD1, 6 bases. Looked up from germline, CDR1 is SGHNT and CDR2 is YYREEE (reference sequence). This CDR3 is 14 amino acids long. Between the trimmed V and J ends, which lost 3 bases and 9 bases, there was a span of 15 bases.

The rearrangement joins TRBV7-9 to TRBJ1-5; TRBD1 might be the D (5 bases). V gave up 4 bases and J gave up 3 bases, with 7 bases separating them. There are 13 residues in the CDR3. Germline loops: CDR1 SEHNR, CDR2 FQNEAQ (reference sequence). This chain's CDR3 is CASSSGHNQPQHF. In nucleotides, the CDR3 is TGTGCCAGCAGCTCAGGACACAATCAGCCCCAGCATTTT.

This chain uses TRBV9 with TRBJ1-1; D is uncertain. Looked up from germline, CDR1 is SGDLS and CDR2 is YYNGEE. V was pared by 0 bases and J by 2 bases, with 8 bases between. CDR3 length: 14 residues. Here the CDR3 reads CASSVDPSNTEAFF. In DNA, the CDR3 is TGTGCCAGCAGCGTAGATCCGAGTAACACTGAAGCTTTCTTT.

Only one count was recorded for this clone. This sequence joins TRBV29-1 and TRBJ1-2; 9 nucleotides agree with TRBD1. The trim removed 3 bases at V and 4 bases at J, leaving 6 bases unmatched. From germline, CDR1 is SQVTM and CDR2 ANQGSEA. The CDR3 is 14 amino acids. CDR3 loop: CSVEGQGGPYGYTF. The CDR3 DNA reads TGCAGCGTTGAGGGACAGGGAGGCCCCTATGGCTACACCTTC.

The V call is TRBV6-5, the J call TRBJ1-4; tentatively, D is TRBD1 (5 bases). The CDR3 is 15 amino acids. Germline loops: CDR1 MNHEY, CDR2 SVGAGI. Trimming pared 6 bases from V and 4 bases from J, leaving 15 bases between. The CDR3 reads CASSPRQGLNEKLFF. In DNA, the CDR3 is TGTGCCAGCAGCCCCCGCCAGGGCCTTAATGAAAAACTGTTTTTT.

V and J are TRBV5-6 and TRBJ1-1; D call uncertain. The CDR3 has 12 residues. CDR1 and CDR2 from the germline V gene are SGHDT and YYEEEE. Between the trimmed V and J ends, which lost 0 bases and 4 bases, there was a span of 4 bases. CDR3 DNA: TGTGCCAGCAGCTTGGAGCCCACTGAAGCTTTCTTT. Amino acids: CASSLEPTEAFF.

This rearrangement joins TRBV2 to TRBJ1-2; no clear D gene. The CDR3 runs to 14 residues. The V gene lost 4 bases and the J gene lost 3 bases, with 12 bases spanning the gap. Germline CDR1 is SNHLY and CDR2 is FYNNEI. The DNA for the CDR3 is TGTGCCAGCAGTGGGCAACGGGGTGACTATGGCTACACCTTC. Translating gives CASSGQRGDYGYTF.

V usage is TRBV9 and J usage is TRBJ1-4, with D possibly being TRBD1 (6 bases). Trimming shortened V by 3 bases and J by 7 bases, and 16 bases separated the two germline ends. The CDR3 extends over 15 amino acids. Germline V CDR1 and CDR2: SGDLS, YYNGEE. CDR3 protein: CASSGPRGVGEKLFF. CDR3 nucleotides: TGTGCCAGCAGCGGCCCCAGGGGAGTTGGTGAAAAACTGTTTTTT.

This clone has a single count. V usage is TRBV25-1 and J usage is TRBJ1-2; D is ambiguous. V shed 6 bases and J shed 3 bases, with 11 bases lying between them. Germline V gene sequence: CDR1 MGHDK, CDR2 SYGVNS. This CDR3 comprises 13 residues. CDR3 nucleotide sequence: TGTGCCAGCAGCCCGTCTCTACACTATGGCTACACCTTC. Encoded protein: CASSPSLHYGYTF.

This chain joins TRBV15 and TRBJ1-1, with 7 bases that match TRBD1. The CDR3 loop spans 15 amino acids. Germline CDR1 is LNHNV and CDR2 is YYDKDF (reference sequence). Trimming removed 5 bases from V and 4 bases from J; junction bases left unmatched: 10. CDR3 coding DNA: TGTGCCACCAGCCCCCGACAGGGAGGAGGCACTGAAGCTTTCTTT. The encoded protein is CATSPRQGGGTEAFF.